Listed here are 19 T cell receptor beta chains from one sample, sequenced in a study of blood T cell repertoires in COVID-19. Sequencing was performed with immunoSEQ multiplex PCR; in TCRdb, only in-frame clones are kept and a portion is missing. The sample lists roughly 300,000 clones; approximately 90% were seen once. The specimen was PBMCs or T cells enriched from blood (not recorded which). The receptors originated from a woman in her 40s with acute COVID-19.

The rearrangement joins TRBV7-9 to TRBJ2-1; D is unresolved. Germline CDR1 reads SEHNR; CDR2 reads FQNEAQ (reference sequence). CDR3 length equals 16 residues. With 6 bases removed from V and 5 bases from J, the gap between germline ends came to 20 bases. CDR3 coding DNA: TGTGCCAGCAGTTATCGCTCTGAAGACTCTAACAATGAGCAGTTCTTC. Translation gives CASSYRSEDSNNEQFF.

This sequence joins TRBV5-1 and TRBJ2-3; a possible D gene is TRBD2 (7 bases). The germline V gene encodes CDR1 SGHRS and CDR2 YFSETQ. This CDR3 has 16 residues. The germline V and J ends were trimmed by 2 bases and 3 bases, with 16 bases remaining between them. The CDR3 bases are TGCGCCAGCAGCTTCAGGGGCGGGAGCGGGACAGATACGCAGTATTTT. Its protein is CASSFRGGSGTDTQYF.

V usage is TRBV28 and J usage is TRBJ2-4; 8 bases align to TRBD1. The ends lost 6 bases at V and 2 bases at J; junction bases unmatched: 9. The CDR3 contains 16 residues. Germline CDR1 and CDR2: MDHEN and SYDVKM. CDR3 amino acids: CASSSQGAGPKNIQYF. The CDR3 DNA follows: TGTGCCAGCAGCAGCCAGGGGGCGGGACCCAAAAACATTCAGTACTTC.

About this clone: Other DNA sequences within the sample encode an identical CDR3. The chain uses TRBV6-4 and TRBJ2-1; 7 positions match TRBD1. The CDR3 contains 14 residues. V gave up 7 bases and J gave up 0 bases; unmatched junction bases: 3. Germline assignment: CDR1 MRHNA and CDR2 SNTAGT. This CDR3 reads CASKRDSSYNEQFF. CDR3 sequence (DNA): TGTGCCAGCAAACGGGACAGCTCCTACAATGAGCAGTTCTTC.

The chain carries TRBV11-3 and TRBJ1-2; a weak D match, TRBD1 (6 bases). V was clipped by 0 bases and J by 8 bases, with 7 bases between them. There are 12 residues in the CDR3. Germline CDR1 is SGHNT and CDR2 is YENEEA. The CDR3 DNA sequence: TGTGCCAGCAGCTTAGATCAGGGGGGCTACACCTTC. This encodes CASSLDQGGYTF. The whole variable domain, remainder taken from reference TRBV11-3 and TRBJ1-2, is EAGVVQSPRYKIIEKKQPVAFWCNPISGHNTLYWYLQNLGQGPELLIRYENEEAVDDSQLPKDRFSAERLKGVDSTLKIQPAELGDSAVYLCASSLDQGGYTFGSGTRLTVV.

The V and J genes are TRBV3-1 (or the pseudogene TRBV3-2) and TRBJ2-7; the D gene is possibly TRBD1 (6 bases). This CDR3 comprises 14 residues. Trimming stripped 4 bases from V and 1 base from J, with 11 bases between. The germline gives CDR1 LGHDT, CDR2 YNNKEL (reference sequence). The CDR3 sequence: CASSPRGYSYEQYF. CDR3 sequence (DNA): TGTGCCAGCAGCCCAAGGGGGTATTCCTACGAGCAGTACTTC.

The gene calls are TRBV6-1 and TRBJ1-6; TRBD1 is a possible D gene (6 bases). V lost 1 base to trimming and J lost 10 bases, with 14 bases between them. The length of the CDR3 is 15 residues. Per the germline V gene, CDR1 is MNHNS and CDR2 is SASEGT. In DNA, the CDR3 is TGTGCCAGCAGTGAAGTTTATTTGGACAGATCACCCCTCCACTTT. Protein sequence: CASSEVYLDRSPLHF.

The V and J genes are TRBV3-1 (or the pseudogene TRBV3-2) and TRBJ1-5; maybe TRBD1 (5 bases). Germline V gene lookup returns CDR1 LGHDT and CDR2 YNNKEL (reference sequence). The CDR3 covers 14 residues. V was cut by 3 bases and J by 1 base, with 7 bases left in between. The CDR3 loop reads CASSHPGSNQPQHF. For the CDR3, the DNA is TGTGCCAGCAGCCACCCAGGGAGCAATCAGCCCCAGCATTTT.

The chain carries TRBV28 and TRBJ2-5, with 12 bases matching TRBD2. The ends lost 9 bases at V and 0 bases at J; junction bases unmatched: 8. CDR1 is MDHEN and CDR2 is SYDVKM in the germline V gene. The CDR3 totals 16 residues. The CDR3: CARPSGGEEYQETQYF. The CDR3 DNA is TGTGCCAGACCTAGCGGGGGGGAGGAGTACCAAGAGACCCAGTACTTC. Full variable domain (missing parts from reference TRBV28 and TRBJ2-5): DVKVTQSSRYLVKRTGEKVFLECVQDMDHENMFWYRQDPGLGLRLIYFSYDVKMKEKGDIPEGYSVSREKKERFSLILESASTNQTSMYLCARPSGGEEYQETQYFGPGTRLLVL.

J is TRBJ1-4 and V is TRBV4-2, with D possibly TRBD1 on 5 matching bases. Germline V CDR1 and CDR2: LGHNA, YNFKEQ. This CDR3 has 16 residues. The V end was cut by 0 bases, the J end by 3 bases, with 11 bases between. CDR3 sequence reads: CASSQEGGLPNEKLFF. CDR3 DNA: TGTGCCAGCAGCCAAGAGGGGGGTTTGCCTAATGAAAAACTGTTTTTT.

This clone was recorded a few times. V usage is TRBV19 and J usage is TRBJ1-5, with 11 bases matching TRBD1. V shed 7 bases and J 2 bases; nucleotides not matched to a gene: 13. The CDR3 runs 18 residues. From germline, CDR1 is LNHDA and CDR2 SQIVND (reference sequence). The CDR3 is CASKPRDRGVVGNQPQHF. CDR3 nucleotide sequence: TGTGCCAGTAAGCCCCGGGACAGGGGGGTCGTAGGCAATCAGCCCCAGCATTTT.

J is TRBJ2-2 and V is TRBV7-9; no reliable D call. This CDR3 spans 11 amino acids. Germline assignment: CDR1 SEHNR and CDR2 FQNEAQ (reference sequence). Trimming shortened V by 4 bases and J by 9 bases, and 6 bases separated the two germline ends. CDR3 in DNA: TGTGCCAGCAGCTCCCTCTGGGAGCTGTTTTTT. Amino acid sequence: CASSSLWELFF.

This chain joins TRBV6-6 and TRBJ2-7; TRBD2 matches at 9 bases. The CDR3 is made up of 15 amino acids. The germline CDR1 and CDR2 sequences are MNHNY and SVGAGI (reference sequence). Trimming at V came to 4 bases and at J to 0 bases, leaving 4 bases not matched to a gene. As DNA, the CDR3 is TGTGCCAGCAGTTTTCTAGCGGGAAGCTCCTACGAGCAGTACTTC. As protein: CASSFLAGSSYEQYF.

This clone was counted between two and nine times. This chain joins TRBV13 and TRBJ2-5, with 7 positions matching TRBD1. Germline CDR1 and CDR2: PRHDT and FYEKMQ (reference sequence). There are 12 residues in the CDR3. Losses at the gene ends were 5 bases for V and 7 bases for J; bases not matched to a gene: 4. The CDR3 coding sequence is TGTGCCAGCAGCCCGCGACAGGGGACCCAGTACTTC. Protein product: CASSPRQGTQYF.

The rearrangement joins TRBV7-9 to TRBJ2-1, with TRBD2 identical over 12 bases. The CDR3 extends over 16 amino acids. The V and J ends lost 2 bases and 6 bases, in that order; junction bases with no gene match: 5. The germline V gene has CDR1 SEHNR and CDR2 FQNEAQ (reference sequence). The CDR3 nucleotides read TGTGCCAGCAGCTTACTAGCGGGAGGGAGACGCAATGAGCAGTTCTTC. Protein sequence: CASSLLAGGRRNEQFF.

This clone was recorded only once. This chain uses TRBV5-4 with TRBJ2-2, with 7 bases identical to TRBD2. Germline V gene data show CDR1 as SGHNT and CDR2 as YYREEE (reference sequence). The CDR3 is made up of 16 amino acids. The V segment lost 4 bases and the J segment 0 bases; nucleotides outside the gene matches: 6. The CDR3 DNA is TGTGCCAGCAGCCCGGGACGGGGGGCGAACACCGGGGAGCTGTTTTTT. Translating gives CASSPGRGANTGELFF.

The chain joins TRBV2 to TRBJ2-2; possible D gene TRBD2, 6 bases. The CDR3 is 13 amino acids. From germline, CDR1 is SNHLY and CDR2 FYNNEI. The V gene lost 7 bases and the J gene lost 3 bases, with 9 bases spanning the gap. The CDR3 DNA reads TGTGCCAGCATATGGGGGGACACCGGGGAGCTGTTTTTT. Residues: CASIWGDTGELFF.

The J gene is TRBJ1-1, the V gene TRBV7-2; 10 positions match TRBD1. CDR1 and CDR2 from the germline V gene are SGHTA and FQGNSA. CDR3 size: 15 residues. The V and J ends lost 5 bases and 1 base, in that order; junction bases with no gene match: 4. The CDR3 loop is CASSGRDRGNTEAFF. CDR3 sequence (DNA): TGTGCCAGCAGCGGCCGGGACAGGGGGAACACTGAAGCTTTCTTT.

The chain recombines TRBV29-1 with TRBJ2-5, with D possibly TRBD2 on 5 matching bases. The germline V and J ends were trimmed by 7 bases and 7 bases, with 16 bases remaining between them. The germline V gene has CDR1 SQVTM and CDR2 ANQGSEA. CDR3 length: 12 residues. The CDR3 DNA sequence: TGCAGCGCTGAGCTGGGTGGAGGGACCCAGTACTTC. It encodes CSAELGGGTQYF.